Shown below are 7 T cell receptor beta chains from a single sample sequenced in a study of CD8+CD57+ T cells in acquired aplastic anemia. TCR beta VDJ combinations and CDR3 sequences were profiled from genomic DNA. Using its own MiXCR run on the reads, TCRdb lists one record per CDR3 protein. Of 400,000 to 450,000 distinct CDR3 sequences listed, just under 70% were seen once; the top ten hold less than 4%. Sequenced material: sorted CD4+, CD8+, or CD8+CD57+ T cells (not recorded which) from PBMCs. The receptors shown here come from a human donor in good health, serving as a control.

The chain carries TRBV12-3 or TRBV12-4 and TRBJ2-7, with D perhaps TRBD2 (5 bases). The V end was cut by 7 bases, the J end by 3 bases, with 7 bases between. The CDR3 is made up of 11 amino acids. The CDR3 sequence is CASIAGYEQYF. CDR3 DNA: TGTGCCAGCATTGCGGGCTACGAGCAGTACTTC.

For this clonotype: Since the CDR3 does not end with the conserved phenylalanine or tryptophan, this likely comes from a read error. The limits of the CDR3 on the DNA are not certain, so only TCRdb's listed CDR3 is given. The CDR3 protein is CASSHPGLAG. The rearrangement uses TRBV4-3 and TRBJ2-3; the table's TRBD2 call for D was not verified on the DNA. CDR1 and CDR2 (germline): LGHNA, YSLEER. 10 amino acids form the CDR3, both terminal residues included.

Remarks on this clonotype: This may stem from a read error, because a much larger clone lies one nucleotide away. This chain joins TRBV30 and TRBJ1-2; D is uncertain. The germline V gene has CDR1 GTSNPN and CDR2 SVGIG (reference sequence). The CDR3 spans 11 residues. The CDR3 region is CAWSPWHGCTF. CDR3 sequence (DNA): TGTGCCTGGAGTCCCTGGCATGGCTGCACCTTC.

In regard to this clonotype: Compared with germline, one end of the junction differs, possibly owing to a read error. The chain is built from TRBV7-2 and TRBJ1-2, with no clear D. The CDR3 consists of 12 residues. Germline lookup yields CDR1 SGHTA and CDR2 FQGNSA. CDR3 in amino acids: CATSGLFYGHTF. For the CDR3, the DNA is TGTGCCACCAGCGGCCTTTTTTATGGGCACACCTTC. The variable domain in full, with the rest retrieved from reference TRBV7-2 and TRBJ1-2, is GAGVSQSPSNKVTEKGKDVELRCDPISGHTALYWYRQSLGQGLEFLIYFQGNSAPDKSGLPSDRFSAERTGGSVSTLTIQRTQQEDSAVYLCATSGLFYGHTFGSGTRLTVV.

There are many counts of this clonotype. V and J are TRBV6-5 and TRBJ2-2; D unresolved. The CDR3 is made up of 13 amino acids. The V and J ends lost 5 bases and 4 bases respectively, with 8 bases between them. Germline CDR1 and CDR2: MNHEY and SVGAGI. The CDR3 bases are TGTGCCAGCAGTCCTCCATTCACCGGGGAGCTGTTTTTT. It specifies CASSPPFTGELFF.

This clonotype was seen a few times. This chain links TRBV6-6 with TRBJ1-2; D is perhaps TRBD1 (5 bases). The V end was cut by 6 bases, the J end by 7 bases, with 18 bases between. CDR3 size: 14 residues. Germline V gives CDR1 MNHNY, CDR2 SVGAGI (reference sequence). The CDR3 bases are TGTGCCAGCAGGACACGGGACCTTCTCCTTGGCTACACCTTC. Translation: CASRTRDLLLGYTF.

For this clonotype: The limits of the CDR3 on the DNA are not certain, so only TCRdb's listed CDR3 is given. CDR3 region: CASSSADSPLHFAF. The V call is TRBV7-3, the J call TRBJ1-2. A total of 14 residues make up the CDR3, ends included. Germline values: CDR1 SGHTA, CDR2 FQGTGA.